The 24 T cell receptor beta chains listed next were all sequenced from one sample in a study of response to subunit inactivated influenza vaccine. One entry per CDR3 protein, called by TCRdb with MiXCR from the RT-PCR reads. The profile shows about 520,000 distinct CDR3 sequences, around 25% of them singletons. This material consisted of CD4+ T cells sorted from PBMCs, taken roughly 5 days after vaccination. Receptor source: a man aged 45-60 years who received an inactivated influenza vaccine.

The V call is TRBV12-3 or TRBV12-4, the J call TRBJ1-6; D remains ambiguous. The V end was cut by 6 bases, the J end by 8 bases, with 8 bases between. This CDR3 has 12 amino acids. CDR3 sequence (DNA): TGTGCCAGCAGCCCGGGGTATTCACCCCTCCACTTT. Its translation: CASSPGYSPLHF.

This clonotype was picked up many times. This rearrangement joins TRBV6-1 to TRBJ1-1, with 8 bases that match TRBD1. Germline V gene data show CDR1 as MNHNS and CDR2 as SASEGT. CDR3 length: 13 residues. J was trimmed by 1 base and V by 6 bases; bases with no gene match: 1. The CDR3 bases are TGTGCCAGCAGAGGGACAGGGAACACTGAAGCTTTCTTT. Residues: CASRGTGNTEAFF.

The rearrangement uses TRBV5-1 and TRBJ2-2, with D perhaps TRBD2 (5 bases). Trimming left V 6 bases short and J 8 bases short, with 20 bases between. This CDR3 is 15 amino acids long. Germline CDR1 is SGHRS and CDR2 is YFSETQ. CDR3 loop: CASTPRAVGMGELFF. Written as DNA, the CDR3 is TGCGCCAGCACCCCCCGGGCGGTCGGGATGGGGGAGCTGTTTTTT.

The chain joins TRBV27 to TRBJ2-7, with D perhaps being TRBD1 or TRBD2 (7 bases each). The V gene's germline CDR1 is MNHEY and CDR2 SMNVEV (reference sequence). The V gene lost 7 bases and the J gene lost 10 bases, with 14 bases spanning the gap. The CDR3 is made up of 11 amino acids. CDR3: CASTRGGRQYF. The CDR3 bases are TGTGCCAGCACCAGGGGGGGACGACAGTACTTC.

This chain links TRBV6-2 or TRBV6-3 with TRBJ2-1; 10 nucleotides line up with TRBD2. J was trimmed by 5 bases and V by 0 bases; bases with no gene match: 13. CDR3 length: 19 residues. Germline values: CDR1 MNHEY, CDR2 SVGEGT. The DNA of the CDR3 is TGTGCCAGCAGTTACTCGACGAGACTAGCGGGCGTAGATAACAATGAGCAGTTCTTC. Translation gives CASSYSTRLAGVDNNEQFF.

The chain combines TRBV7-9 with TRBJ1-6, with D possibly TRBD1 on 5 matching bases. This CDR3 has 13 residues. Germline V gives CDR1 SEHNR, CDR2 FQNEAQ (reference sequence). Trimming took off 5 bases at V and 9 bases at J, with 11 bases between the two ends. In DNA, the CDR3 is TGTGCCAGCAGCACCCGGGGGATTTCACCCCTCCACTTT. It specifies CASSTRGISPLHF.

The chain has TRBV30 and TRBJ2-1; 8 bases fit TRBD2. The trim removed 4 bases at V and 8 bases at J, leaving 7 bases unmatched. This CDR3 spans 13 amino acids. The germline V gene has CDR1 GTSNPN and CDR2 SVGIG (reference sequence). CDR3: CAWTQGLVDEQFF. CDR3 bases: TGTGCCTGGACCCAGGGACTAGTTGATGAGCAGTTCTTC.

The chain joins TRBV6-1 to TRBJ1-2; D not certain. CDR1 MNHNS and CDR2 SASEGT come from the germline V gene. The CDR3 covers 14 residues. V gave up 5 bases and J gave up 1 base, with 11 bases separating them. This CDR3 reads CASSPTEDNYGYTF. In DNA, the CDR3 is TGTGCCAGCAGTCCCACCGAAGATAACTATGGCTACACCTTC.

The chain employs TRBV5-1 and TRBJ1-6; TRBD1 is a possible D gene (5 bases). Germline V CDR1 and CDR2: SGHRS, YFSETQ. Deletions cut 0 bases from V and 4 bases from J, with 11 bases between. The CDR3 length is 16 residues. The CDR3 region has the DNA TGCGCCAGCAGCTTGGCGGGGCTACGTTATAATTCACCCCTCCACTTT. Translated: CASSLAGLRYNSPLHF.

The gene calls are TRBV20-1 and TRBJ2-4; TRBD1 is a possible D gene (5 bases). From germline, CDR1 is DFQATT and CDR2 SNEGSKA (reference sequence). The CDR3 loop spans 17 amino acids. Trimming took off 1 base at V and 7 bases at J, with 23 bases between the two ends. The CDR3 is CSARGPGPLTTQNIQYF. CDR3 DNA: TGCAGTGCTAGAGGGCCAGGGCCCCTTACCACGCAGAACATTCAGTACTTC.

The chain couples TRBV7-2 to TRBJ2-3, with 7 bases fitting TRBD2. This CDR3 contains 16 residues. The junction had 6 bases not matched to a gene; V was cut back by 3 bases and J by 0 bases. CDR1 is SGHTA, CDR2 FQGNSA, per germline. The CDR3: CASSFLSGISTDTQYF. In nucleotides, the CDR3 is TGTGCCAGCAGCTTTCTAAGCGGGATCAGCACAGATACGCAGTATTTT.

V and J are TRBV29-1 and TRBJ1-1; TRBD1 is a possible D gene (5 bases). The CDR3 is 12 residues long. The germline V gene has CDR1 SQVTM and CDR2 ANQGSEA. Trimming cost V 6 bases and J 7 bases, with 15 bases left between them. The CDR3 DNA sequence: TGCAGCGTCGACGACCGGGACGGTGAAGCTTTCTTT. This gives the protein CSVDDRDGEAFF.

There are a few counts of this clonotype. The chain employs TRBV5-1 and TRBJ2-6, with D tentatively TRBD1 (5 bases). Germline CDR1 is SGHRS and CDR2 is YFSETQ. The CDR3 runs 19 residues. Trimming took 0 bases from V and 4 from J, leaving 20 bases between them. The CDR3 reads CASSLAPGRLEYGANVLTF. CDR3 sequence (DNA): TGCGCCAGCAGCTTGGCCCCAGGGCGCCTTGAGTACGGGGCCAACGTCCTGACTTTC. Together with reference TRBV5-1 and TRBJ2-6, the CDR3 gives the full variable domain: KAGVTQTPRYLIKTRGQQVTLSCSPISGHRSVSWYQQTPGQGLQFLFEYFSETQRNKGNFPGRFSGRQFSNSRSEMNVSTLELGDSALYLCASSLAPGRLEYGANVLTFGAGSRLTVL.

The genes are TRBV28 and TRBJ1-2; D remains ambiguous. CDR3 size: 13 residues. Germline V gene lookup returns CDR1 MDHEN and CDR2 SYDVKM. Trimming removed 8 bases at V and 5 bases at J, with 15 bases between. CDR3 DNA sequence: TGTGCCAGCCGCGCAGGACTTTCGTATGGCTACACCTTC. It specifies CASRAGLSYGYTF.

The chain employs TRBV7-2 and TRBJ2-5; D is ambiguous. The germline CDR1 and CDR2 sequences are SGHTA and FQGNSA. The CDR3 runs to 14 residues. V lost 7 bases to trimming and J lost 2 bases, with 14 bases between them. This chain's CDR3 is CASNYQAAQETQYF. The DNA of the CDR3 is TGTGCCAGCAACTACCAGGCGGCGCAAGAGACCCAGTACTTC.

This clonotype was observed a handful of times. V gene TRBV20-1 combines with J gene TRBJ1-1; D remains ambiguous. Per germline, CDR1 DFQATT and CDR2 SNEGSKA (reference sequence). CDR3 length equals 13 residues. The V gene lost 6 bases and the J gene lost 0 bases, with 11 bases spanning the gap. The CDR3 DNA reads as TGCAGTGCGCGTACGCACATGAACACTGAAGCTTTCTTT. Translation: CSARTHMNTEAFF.

This chain links TRBV6-2 or TRBV6-3 with TRBJ2-3; D possibly matches TRBD1 or TRBD2 (6 bases each). The germline V gene encodes CDR1 MNHEY and CDR2 SVGEGT. Trimming shortened V by 4 bases and J by 4 bases, and 18 bases separated the two germline ends. CDR3 size: 16 residues. The CDR3 spells CASSSRGRGRADTQYF. DNA for the CDR3: TGTGCCAGCAGTTCGAGGGGACGGGGGCGCGCAGATACGCAGTATTTT.

This clonotype was found a few times. The chain is built from TRBV9 and TRBJ2-1, with D perhaps being TRBD1 or TRBD2 (5 bases each). In germline, CDR1 is SGDLS, CDR2 YYNGEE. Trimming left V 4 bases short and J 7 bases short, with 15 bases between. This CDR3 has 14 residues. CDR3 in amino acids: CASSWDLPGNEQFF. CDR3 sequence (DNA): TGTGCCAGCAGCTGGGACCTCCCGGGGAATGAGCAGTTCTTC. The whole variable domain, remainder taken from reference TRBV9 and TRBJ2-1, is DSGVTQTPKHLITATGQRVTLRCSPRSGDLSVYWYQQSLDQGLQFLIQYYNGEERAKGNILERFSAQQFPDLHSELNLSSLELGDSALYFCASSWDLPGNEQFFGPGTRLTVL.

In this sample, this clonotype turned up many times. The chain carries TRBV24-1 and TRBJ2-1; D ambiguous. Trimming cost V 3 bases and J 4 bases, with 18 bases left between them. Germline V CDR1 and CDR2: KGHDR, SFDVKD. This CDR3 has 17 amino acids. The DNA of the CDR3 is TGTGCCACCAGTGATAGTTATGGTAGAGCTCTATACAATGAGCAGTTCTTC. Amino acid sequence: CATSDSYGRALYNEQFF.

This sequence joins TRBV7-6 and TRBJ2-7; 11 bases align to TRBD1. The germline CDR1 and CDR2 sequences are SGHVS and FNYEAQ. The V gene end was trimmed by 5 bases and the J gene end by 5 bases; junction bases not matched to a gene: 5. The CDR3 sequence is 14 residues long. CDR3 loop: CASSPRDRGNEQYF. CDR3 sequence (DNA): TGTGCCAGCAGCCCAAGGGACAGGGGGAACGAGCAGTACTTC.

DNA of the CDR3: TGTGCCGCCGGGGACAGCCTGAATTCACCCCTCCACTTT. Its protein is CAAGDSLNSPLHF. This chain links TRBV10-3 with TRBJ1-6; 7 nucleotides align to TRBD1. J lost 7 bases, V lost 11 bases, and 8 bases had no gene match. Looked up from germline, CDR1 is ENHRY and CDR2 is SYGVKD. This CDR3 comprises 13 residues.

The chain links TRBV6-5 to TRBJ1-6; D remains unclear. The germline gives CDR1 MNHEY, CDR2 SVGAGI. The CDR3 runs 15 residues. V lost 0 bases, J lost 6 bases, and 9 bases lay in between. CDR3 in DNA: TGTGCCAGCAGTTACTCGTTAGGCGTTAATTCACCCCTCCACTTT. Protein: CASSYSLGVNSPLHF.

This clonotype was detected only a few times. V and J are TRBV6-2 or TRBV6-3 and TRBJ2-3, with 12 bases identical to TRBD2. This CDR3 has 15 amino acids. Trimming cost V 5 bases and J 4 bases; bases outside gene matches: 4. Germline CDR1 reads MNHEY; CDR2 reads SVGEGT. The CDR3 loop is CASSLAGGKADTQYF. The DNA of the CDR3 is TGTGCCAGCAGTCTAGCGGGAGGGAAGGCAGATACGCAGTATTTT.

This clonotype was detected only once. The V and J genes are TRBV20-1 and TRBJ1-5; D remains ambiguous. Per germline, CDR1 DFQATT and CDR2 SNEGSKA (reference sequence). V was clipped by 1 base and J by 5 bases, with 12 bases between them. This CDR3 contains 14 residues. CDR3 bases: TGCAGTGCTAGAGTGGCGGGAAACCATCAGCCCCAGCATTTT. Translating gives CSARVAGNHQPQHF.